The 28 T cell receptor beta chains below were found in one sample sequenced in a study of CD8+ T cells in alopecia areata. TCR sequencing used cDNA made by reverse transcription of extracted RNA. TCRdb's copy holds only in-frame clones and misses some; the assay was immunoSEQ multiplex PCR. There are about 190,000 clones in the sample; over 55% occur only once, and approximately 0.97% lies in the top ten. Treatment described: oral pan-JAK inhibitor, 5-10 mg twice daily. The source material was CD4+ T cells sorted from blood, sampled at week 24, from a patient treated with tofacitinib. Receptors originate from a human donor with alopecia areata.

This clone has more than one count but fewer than ten. A clone one base away is much larger, so this may be a read error. The chain links TRBV7-2 to TRBJ2-3; D remains ambiguous. The CDR3 consists of 11 residues. V was shortened by 4 bases and J by 2 bases, with 1 base between the two germline ends. Germline V gene data show CDR1 as SGHTA and CDR2 as FQGNSA. CDR3 coding DNA: TGTGCCAGCAGCTACACAGATACGCAGTATTTT. It codes for CASSYTDTQYF.

A single count supports this clone. Its ends do not fully match the called genes, so a read error is possible. The CDR3 is CGAARSSGANVLTF. CDR3 bases: TGCGGGGCAGCCCGCAGCTCTGGGGCCAACGTCCTGACTTTC. The V and J genes are TRBV7-9 and TRBJ2-6; D may match TRBD1 or TRBD2 (5 bases each). This CDR3 has 14 residues. Per the germline V gene, CDR1 is SEHNR and CDR2 is FQNEAQ (reference sequence). The full variable domain, in which reference TRBV7-9 and TRBJ2-6 provide the parts outside the CDR3, is DTGVSQNPRHKITKRGQNVTFRCDPISEHNRLYWYRQTLGQGPEFLTYFQNEAQLEKSRLLSDRFSAERPKGSFSTLEIQRTEQGDSAMYLCGAARSSGANVLTFGAGSRLTVL.

The V gene is TRBV6-6, the J gene TRBJ1-4; TRBD1 might be the D (6 bases). This CDR3 region has 13 residues. Germline CDR1 is MNHNY and CDR2 is SVGAGI (reference sequence). Trimming removed 8 bases at V and 7 bases at J, with 14 bases between. As DNA, the CDR3 is TGTGCCAGCGGGGGCGGGTTTGGTGAAAAACTGTTTTTT. Translated: CASGGGFGEKLFF.

This clone was counted a few times. The V gene is TRBV29-1, the J gene TRBJ1-6, with D maybe TRBD1 (5 bases). Germline V gene lookup returns CDR1 SQVTM and CDR2 ANQGSEA. V lost 3 bases to trimming and J lost 7 bases, with 13 bases between them. This CDR3 comprises 14 residues. CDR3 coding DNA: TGCAGCGTTGAGTCGGGGGACCCCAATTCACCCCTCCACTTT. The encoded protein is CSVESGDPNSPLHF.

The chain recombines TRBV6-5 with TRBJ1-1; D uncertain. Germline-derived CDR1 and CDR2 are MNHEY and SVGAGI. The CDR3 totals 15 residues. Trimming left V 0 bases short and J 5 bases short, with 13 bases between. This CDR3 reads CASSYSGPPRTEAFF. In DNA form, the CDR3 reads TGTGCCAGCAGTTACTCCGGCCCCCCGAGGACTGAAGCTTTCTTT.

The chain links TRBV5-1 to TRBJ2-3; D is possibly TRBD1 (5 bases). Germline V lookup: CDR1 SGHRS, CDR2 YFSETQ. V was shortened by 0 bases and J by 6 bases, with 17 bases between the two germline ends. The CDR3 consists of 16 residues. The DNA of the CDR3 is TGCGCCAGCAGCTTGGAATTATGGGGCCCGGCGGATACGCAGTATTTT. It is translated as CASSLELWGPADTQYF. The complete variable domain, with remaining parts taken from reference TRBV5-1 and TRBJ2-3, reads KAGVTQTPRYLIKTRGQQVTLSCSPISGHRSVSWYQQTPGQGLQFLFEYFSETQRNKGNFPGRFSGRQFSNSRSEMNVSTLELGDSALYLCASSLELWGPADTQYFGPGTRLTVL.

The chain is built from TRBV4-1 and TRBJ2-1, with TRBD1 as a possible D gene (6 bases). CDR1 and CDR2 from the germline V gene are MGHRA and YSYEKL. Between the trimmed V and J ends, which lost 2 bases and 2 bases, there was a span of 13 bases. There are 16 residues in the CDR3. DNA for the CDR3: TGCGCCAGCAGCCAACCAACAGGGCAAACCTACAATGAGCAGTTCTTC. Translating it yields CASSQPTGQTYNEQFF.

This clone was counted a single time. This chain links TRBV19 with TRBJ2-1; 7 positions agree with TRBD1. Germline V gives CDR1 LNHDA, CDR2 SQIVND (reference sequence). The length of the CDR3 is 17 residues. V shed 2 bases and J 0 bases; nucleotides not matched to a gene: 7. As DNA, the CDR3 is TGTGCCAGTAGTATACTCTCAGGGGGTTTCTCCTACAATGAGCAGTTCTTC. Amino acid sequence: CASSILSGGFSYNEQFF.

The gene calls are TRBV21-1 and TRBJ2-5; TRBD2, the table's D call, lacks a check against the DNA. TRBV21-1 is a listed pseudogene. The length of the CDR3 is 13 residues. CDR3 in DNA: TGTGCCAGTATAGGGGAGGTTGGTGAGACCCAGTACTTC. This codes for CASIGEVGETQYF.

The genes are TRBV4-3 and TRBJ1-5; 9 bases are a match to TRBD1. The junction had 7 bases not matched to a gene; V was cut back by 3 bases and J by 7 bases. This CDR3 spans 15 amino acids. Germline V gene lookup returns CDR1 LGHNA and CDR2 YSLEER. The DNA for the CDR3 is TGCGCCAGCAGCCAGACAGGGGACAGGGAACAGCCCCAGCATTTT. Residues: CASSQTGDREQPQHF.

This clone was observed a handful of times. The rearrangement links TRBV11-3 to TRBJ1-2; the D is unclear. The CDR3 is 14 residues long. V shed 2 bases and J shed 7 bases, with 14 bases lying between them. Looked up from germline, CDR1 is SGHNT and CDR2 is YENEEA. CDR3 sequence: CASSLNSIEGGYTF. As DNA, the CDR3 is TGTGCCAGCAGCTTAAATAGTATTGAAGGTGGCTACACCTTC.

This clone was picked up a small number of times. The genes are TRBV29-1 and TRBJ2-2, with 9 nucleotides matching TRBD2. CDR1 is SQVTM, CDR2 ANQGSEA, per germline. The CDR3 totals 14 residues. J gave up 2 bases and V 7 bases, and 5 bases lay outside the gene matches. The CDR3 here is CSALAGANTGELFF. CDR3 nucleotide sequence: TGCAGCGCTTTAGCGGGGGCCAACACCGGGGAGCTGTTTTTT.

The chain links TRBV7-3 to TRBJ2-6; 9 bases map to TRBD2. The CDR3 has 17 amino acids. Germline V CDR1 and CDR2: SGHTA, FQGTGA. The V gene end was trimmed by 3 bases and the J gene end by 0 bases; junction bases not matched to a gene: 3. The CDR3 region has the DNA TGTGCCAGCAGCTTCCTAGCGGGGACCTCTGGGGCCAACGTCCTGACTTTC. This gives the protein CASSFLAGTSGANVLTF.

The CDR3 loop is CASSVHRVRFGYTF. The CDR3 bases are TGTGCCAGCAGCGTTCACAGGGTCCGCTTTGGCTACACCTTC. The V call is TRBV7-2, the J call TRBJ1-2; perhaps TRBD1 as D (6 bases). The CDR3 is 14 residues long. With 5 bases removed from V and 7 bases from J, the gap between germline ends came to 17 bases. In germline, CDR1 is SGHTA, CDR2 FQGNSA.

The gene calls are TRBV4-3 and TRBJ2-7; D is perhaps TRBD1 (5 bases). CDR3 length: 17 residues. With 0 bases removed from V and 7 bases from J, the gap between germline ends came to 22 bases. CDR1 and CDR2 (germline): LGHNA, YSLEER. CDR3 coding DNA: TGCGCCAGCAGCCAAGATCTAGGGGCCCCATCTCAGGCGGAGCAGTACTTC. It yields the protein CASSQDLGAPSQAEQYF.

The V gene is TRBV30, the J gene TRBJ2-3; D ambiguous. Trimming pared 0 bases from V and 0 bases from J, leaving 10 bases between. Looked up from germline, CDR1 is GTSNPN and CDR2 is SVGIG (reference sequence). The CDR3 runs to 15 residues. CDR3 amino acids: CAWSVAVTSTDTQYF. Written as DNA, the CDR3 is TGTGCCTGGAGTGTGGCAGTCACTAGCACAGATACGCAGTATTTT.

This clone was detected only a few times. Other DNA sequences in the same sample also yield this CDR3. The chain employs TRBV27 and TRBJ2-2; the D is unclear. The CDR3 runs 12 residues. The V end lost 3 bases, the J end lost 3 bases, and 2 bases lay between the germline ends. Germline CDR1 reads MNHEY; CDR2 reads SMNVEV (reference sequence). CDR3 amino acids: CASSFYTGELFF. CDR3 sequence (DNA): TGTGCCAGCAGTTTCTACACCGGGGAGCTGTTTTTT.

The J gene is TRBJ2-4, the V gene TRBV29-1, with 8 bases aligning to TRBD1. The CDR3 is 12 residues long. Germline CDR1 SQVTM, CDR2 ANQGSEA. V was pared by 4 bases and J by 8 bases, with 4 bases of the junction left unmatched. This chain's CDR3 is CSVGTGNDIQYF. CDR3 DNA: TGCAGCGTTGGGACAGGGAACGACATTCAGTACTTC.

This sequence joins TRBV6-7 and TRBJ1-5, with D possibly being TRBD1 (6 bases). TRBV6-7 is classed as an ORF, of uncertain function. V gave up 0 bases and J gave up 1 base, with 7 bases separating them. The CDR3 has 15 residues. The CDR3 DNA sequence: TGTGCCAGCAGTTACTCGCAGGGGAGCAATCAGCCCCAGCATTTT. It translates to CASSYSQGSNQPQHF.

The V call is TRBV6-1, the J call TRBJ2-7; no firm D call. The CDR3 runs to 14 residues. CDR1 and CDR2 from the germline V gene are MNHNS and SASEGT. Trimming took 1 base from V and 2 from J, leaving 9 bases between them. Here the CDR3 DNA reads TGTGCCAGCAGTGAAGATCCGTGGACCTACGAGCAGTACTTC. Translation: CASSEDPWTYEQYF.

The rearrangement uses TRBV11-2 and TRBJ1-2; D unresolved. V gave up 1 base and J gave up 4 bases, with 4 bases separating them. CDR3 length: 12 amino acids. Germline V gives CDR1 SGHAT, CDR2 FQNNGV. The CDR3 sequence is CASSLGIYGYTF. Written as DNA, the CDR3 is TGTGCCAGCAGCTTAGGCATCTATGGCTACACCTTC.

This clone was seen a few times. The chain has TRBV10-1 and TRBJ1-1, with 8 nucleotides matching TRBD1. Germline lookup yields CDR1 WNHNN and CDR2 SYGVQD (reference sequence). The CDR3 runs to 13 residues. The V and J ends lost 10 bases and 7 bases, in that order; junction bases with no gene match: 11. CDR3 amino acids: CATPWDRTNEAFF. The CDR3 DNA is TGCGCCACTCCCTGGGACAGGACAAATGAAGCTTTCTTT.

This chain uses TRBV19 with TRBJ1-1; 8 nucleotides match TRBD1. Germline lookup yields CDR1 LNHDA and CDR2 SQIVND (reference sequence). V dropped 6 bases and J dropped 0; count of bases not matched to a gene: 3. The CDR3 length is 14 residues. The CDR3 bases are TGTGCCAGTAGATGGACAGGGATGAACACTGAAGCTTTCTTT. Translation gives CASRWTGMNTEAFF.

The chain uses TRBV30 and TRBJ2-7; D is unresolved. The CDR3 spans 14 residues. CDR1 is GTSNPN and CDR2 is SVGIG in the germline V gene (reference sequence). V lost 3 bases and J lost 1, with 13 bases in between. In nucleotides, the CDR3 is TGTGCCTGGAGACAAGGGAACCCGTCCTACGAGCAGTACTTC. Amino acid sequence: CAWRQGNPSYEQYF.

This clone was observed a few times. The chain has TRBV29-1 and TRBJ2-1; D unclear. This CDR3 comprises 11 residues. V was clipped by 3 bases and J by 4 bases, with 4 bases between them. Germline loops: CDR1 SQVTM, CDR2 ANQGSEA. CDR3 amino acids: CSVDRYNEQFF. The CDR3 DNA sequence: TGCAGCGTTGACCGATACAATGAGCAGTTCTTC.

This chain uses TRBV7-2 with TRBJ2-5, with D unresolved. Trimming cost V 5 bases and J 4 bases, with 5 bases left between them. The CDR3 has 11 amino acids. The germline CDR1 and CDR2 sequences are SGHTA and FQGNSA. The CDR3 protein is CASSPAETQYF. The CDR3 DNA reads TGTGCCAGCAGCCCTGCAGAGACCCAGTACTTC.

This clone was counted between two and nine times. The CDR3 DNA sequence: TGTGCCAGCAGTCAGTACTTGGGCGAGCAGTACTTC. It codes for CASSQYLGEQYF. The rearrangement joins TRBV6-5 to TRBJ2-7; no firm D call. This CDR3 has 12 residues. The V gene lost 5 bases and the J gene lost 6 bases, with 11 bases spanning the gap. From germline, CDR1 is MNHEY and CDR2 SVGAGI.

The chain recombines TRBV9 with TRBJ2-7; 8 bases agree with TRBD1. This CDR3 has 15 amino acids. Germline V gives CDR1 SGDLS, CDR2 YYNGEE. With 1 base clipped from V and 3 bases from J, the junction kept 6 bases outside the gene matches. In DNA, the CDR3 is TGTGCCAGCAGCGTACGTGGACAGGGAGGCTACGAGCAGTACTTC. Encoded protein: CASSVRGQGGYEQYF.